This TCR beta chain was sequenced in a study of blood T cell repertoires in COVID-19 (TCRdb year 2020). Study-wide context: Samples from collaborators originated in the United States, Italy and Spain and spanned both the acute and convalescent phases of COVID-19. The material from the prospective study consisted of cDNA or gDNA derived from T cells, B-cell-depleted T cells, or PBMCs. Deeply sampled blood TCRbeta repertoires from subjects exposed to, actively infected with, or recovered from COVID-19 were included in the dataset. The repertoires were made available in a free public database intended to serve as a resource for research on the immune response to SARS-CoV-2. The samples were drawn from two sources: the first 160 participants of the ongoing ImmuneRACE study, and 950 to 1,500 subjects contributed by 6 global collaborators. Nearly every sample came with metadata listing a de-identified subject ID, COVID-19 status, age in years and sex. Where available, HLA class I and class II types were taken from metadata supplied by the sample provider and were not determined by assay-based typing. The paper as a whole reports these results and caveats: How much clinical and demographic metadata was included differed by source and by participant, and the metadata was provided uncurated.

The immunoSEQ Assay, a bias-controlled multiplex PCR, was used to amplify TCRbeta CDR3 regions from genomic DNA. Per the source publication's procedure: The number of nucleated cells in each sample was estimated by amplification of reference gene primers within the assay. To quantify the absolute abundance of each unique TCRbeta CDR3 rearrangement, sequence reads were collapsed and filtered. For each sample, productive Simpson clonality was calculated by taking the square root of Simpson's diversity index across productive rearrangements. Held by TCRdb, this immuneACCESS table contains in-frame sequences only and omits some clones. Under half of the omission traces to an unresolved V gene where checked; the cause of the rest is unknown. The V and J calls and clone size were taken over from that table, and D and trimming were inferred from the DNA. In all, the sample holds some 200,000 clones, and 75% to 95% of those were seen once. The top ten hold approximately 0.56% of the sample.

The collaborating institutions used their own protocols to collect whole blood in K2EDTA tubes. For TCRbeta analysis, collaborator samples were shipped as frozen whole blood, as isolated PBMCs, or as DNA extracted from either sample type. With regard to this clone: This clone's antigen is unknown. Per-base qualities were not stored, and no clone one base away is much larger.

V loses 0 bases of germline sequence and J loses 11 bases, and the interval between the two ends is 13 bases. Measured from the cysteine to the phenylalanine, the CDR3 is 13 residues long. The read is trimmed to its CDR3 DNA, 39 bases read in frame from base 1. The CDR1 and CDR2 encoded by the germline V gene (reference sequence) are LNHDA and SQIVND. This sequence originates from a man aged 50 to 60 with acute or convalescent COVID-19. The sample was peripheral blood. The rearrangement joined TRBV19 to TRBJ1-1; a confident D gene designation cannot be given. The CDR3 has the sequence CASSIDSKGGAFF. The DNA is TGTGCCAGTAGTATAGATAGTAAGGGAGGCGCTTTCTTT.